This passage covers 4 T cell receptor beta chains from one sample sequenced in a study of post-analysis software for immune sequencing data. Sequencing libraries made from TCR beta cDNA carried unique molecular identifiers. TCRdb redid the calling of the PCR reads with MiXCR, one entry per CDR3 protein. This sample has 600,000 to 750,000 distinct CDR3 sequences, with 59% found just once. For these receptors, no antigen is known. Study-wide findings and caveats: Elevated frequency relative to controls characterized roughly 5 TRBV segments in patients, TRBV5-6, TRBV5-1 and TRBV20-1 among them.

The sequenced sample was blood. The source of these receptors is a girl aged 2 to 9 with multiple sclerosis.

This clonotype has more than one count but fewer than ten. A junction end diverges from the germline sequence, so it may reflect a read error. This chain uses TRBV12-3 or TRBV12-4 with TRBJ1-5, with 9 bases fitting TRBD1. The CDR3 extends over 16 amino acids. The CDR3 DNA reads as TGTGCCAGCACCCCCGGGACAGGGTATAGCAATCGGCCCCAGCATTTT. Residues: CASTPGTGYSNRPQHF.

V and J are TRBV7-3 and TRBJ2-1, with D uncertain. The V end was cut by 1 base, the J end by 8 bases, with 15 bases between. Germline loops: CDR1 SGHTA, CDR2 FQGTGA. This CDR3 contains 15 residues. The CDR3 bases are TGTGCCAGCAGCTTAAGGGCAGGATATAGTGATGAGCAGTTCTTC. This gives the protein CASSLRAGYSDEQFF. The variable domain in full, completed from reference TRBV7-3 and TRBJ2-1, reads GAGVSQTPSNKVTEKGKYVELRCDPISGHTALYWYRQSLGQGPEFLIYFQGTGAADDSGLPNDRFFAVRPEGSVSTLKIQRTERGDSAVYLCASSLRAGYSDEQFFGPGTRLTVL.

This clonotype appeared once. The chain joins TRBV6-2 or TRBV6-3 to TRBJ1-1; 8 bases fit TRBD1. Per the germline V gene, CDR1 is MNHEY and CDR2 is SVGEGT. The CDR3 length is 21 residues. The V and J ends lost 0 bases and 7 bases, in that order; junction bases with no gene match: 25. The CDR3 is CASSYSNPPERQGKDSGEAFF. CDR3 in DNA: TGTGCCAGCAGTTACTCGAATCCCCCCGAGAGACAGGGGAAAGACAGTGGTGAAGCTTTCTTT.

This clonotype was recorded a few times. This chain joins TRBV7-3 and TRBJ2-1; 8 bases fit TRBD2. This CDR3 spans 16 amino acids. The V gene end was trimmed by 4 bases and the J gene end by 5 bases; junction bases not matched to a gene: 10. Germline CDR1 and CDR2: SGHTA and FQGTGA. The CDR3 region has the DNA TGTGCCAGCAGCTCAACTTCCGGGACTAGACACAATGAGCAGTTCTTC. Protein: CASSSTSGTRHNEQFF. Using reference TRBV7-3 and TRBJ2-1 for the parts outside the CDR3, the full variable domain is GAGVSQTPSNKVTEKGKYVELRCDPISGHTALYWYRQSLGQGPEFLIYFQGTGAADDSGLPNDRFFAVRPEGSVSTLKIQRTERGDSAVYLCASSSTSGTRHNEQFFGPGTRLTVL.